Sequencing of this TCR beta chain was carried out in a study of blood T cell repertoires in COVID-19. Study in general: PBMCs, B-cell-depleted T cells, or T cells provided the cDNA or gDNA that made up the material.

From germline, CDR1 is LGHDT and CDR2 YNNKEL (reference sequence). The CDR3 is made up of 15 amino acids. The trim removed 1 base at V and 12 bases at J, leaving 12 bases unmatched. Using immunoSEQ multiplex PCR, the repertoire was profiled, and TCRdb retains in-frame clones only, with some absent. The data contain fewer than 200,000 clones, approximately 84% of them singletons. The sample consisted of peripheral blood. The chain has TRBV3-1 (or the pseudogene TRBV3-2) and TRBJ1-2, with TRBD1 matching 9 bases. This clonotype originated in a woman older than 75 with acute or convalescent COVID-19. The CDR3 is CASSQGGTGSRWDTF. In nucleotides, the CDR3 is TGTGCCAGCAGCCAAGGGGGGACAGGGTCCCGCTGGGACACCTTC.